A selection of T cell receptor beta chains follows, all from one sample in a study of cytomegalovirus exposure and HLA in healthy donors. Repertoires were generated with immunoSEQ multiplex PCR, while TCRdb's copy carries only in-frame clones and drops some. Of 90,000 to 120,000 clones detected, approximately 80% appear once; the ten largest clones hold roughly 5%. The sequencing input was PBMCs. Every receptor here comes from a female donor in good health and CMV-seropositive. Each CDR3 is given without its conserved first and last residue. The D gene is left open where the match is weak.

V	D	J	CDR3
TRBV7-9	TRBD1	TRBJ1-1	ASSLGGGTALNTEAF
TRBV5-6	.	TRBJ1-2	ASSLGPGSAYGYT
TRBV18	.	TRBJ2-7	ASSPTTAGREQY
TRBV30	.	TRBJ1-2	AWSVTVGYT
TRBV14	.	TRBJ1-2	ASSLERGGYT
TRBV2	.	TRBJ1-2	ASRGAGPGYT
TRBV6-1	.	TRBJ1-2	ASSMTASNYGYT
TRBV29-1	TRBD1	TRBJ1-5	SGGQGINQPQH
TRBV18	.	TRBJ2-3	ASSPFGGGTDTQY
TRBV5-1	TRBD2	TRBJ2-3	ASSRLAPRTDTQY
TRBV12-5	TRBD1	TRBJ2-7	ASGLRTGAYEQY
TRBV7-9	TRBD1	TRBJ2-1	ASSLWTGTTVYSYNEQF
TRBV30	TRBD2	TRBJ2-5	AWSSGGGANKRTQY
TRBV19	.	TRBJ1-1	ASNTPRWGTMNTEAF
TRBV6-5	.	TRBJ1-1	ASSSRGGGTEAF
TRBV4-1	TRBD1	TRBJ2-3	ASSQGDRGSRDTQY
TRBV5-1	.	TRBJ1-3	ASSPGTSGNTIY
TRBV28	.	TRBJ1-4	ASSLGGGSRGEKLF
TRBV30	.	TRBJ1-5	AWSMGGNQPQH
TRBV29-1	.	TRBJ2-2	SVELGGKPGELF
TRBV5-5	.	TRBJ1-2	ASSLQGHYGYT
TRBV28	TRBD2	TRBJ2-1	ASSSRTSGRYNEQF
TRBV7-9	.	TRBJ1-2	ASSPSDRTAPNYGYT
TRBV7-9	.	TRBJ1-1	ASSLQGNTEAF
TRBV5-1	.	TRBJ2-3	ASRDSQKSPTDTQY
TRBV6-6	.	TRBJ2-7	ASSLLGVPEQY
TRBV7-9	TRBD1	.	ASSLEGQTYEQY
TRBV28	TRBD1	TRBJ1-5	ASRPQGLSNQPQH
TRBV9	TRBD1	TRBJ2-1	ASARFGDRESDEQF
TRBV13	.	TRBJ1-2	ASSFGGEPGYT
TRBV7-9	.	TRBJ1-1	ASTRGRGTQSNLNTEAF
TRBV28	TRBD2	TRBJ2-4	ASQRDPGQNIQY
TRBV28	TRBD1	TRBJ1-4	ASSPHRDRWNEKLF
TRBV6-1	.	TRBJ2-6	ASSEGTAGANVLT
TRBV28	TRBD1	TRBJ1-5	ASRSWTGGNQPQH
TRBV7-2	.	TRBJ1-1	ASSPLGGGMNTEAF
TRBV21-1	.	TRBJ2-1	ASSKVETGAYNEQF
TRBV2	TRBD1	TRBJ2-4	ASSVQGGGIQY
TRBV28	.	TRBJ1-2	ASSSGYGYT